These 16 T cell receptor beta chains originate from one sample sequenced in a study of cytomegalovirus exposure and HLA in healthy donors (dated by TCRdb to 2016 to 2017). Libraries came from the immunoSEQ multiplex PCR assay. The multiplex PCR relied on a mix of 60 forward primers for TCR Vbeta segments and 13 reverse primers for TCR Jbeta segments. This is the immuneACCESS table as TCRdb keeps it, with only in-frame sequences that have V and J called. A part of the clones is gone; compared with another copy, unresolved V genes explain less than half, and the rest is unexplained. This sample has about 180,000 clones in its table, and approximately 80% of those were observed once. The ten biggest clones cover more than 0.95% of the sample. The sequenced material came from PBMCs. The receptor source for this set is a girl aged 2 to 9 in good health and CMV-seropositive.

The sample holds one count of this clone. The gene calls are TRBV9 and TRBJ2-3; 8 bases map to TRBD2. The CDR3 loop spans 15 amino acids. After removal of 2 bases from V and 3 bases from J, the junction contained 5 bases not matched to a gene. Germline CDR1 and CDR2: SGDLS and YYNGEE. The CDR3, as DNA: TGTGCCAGCAGCGTCAGGGGCGGGGGGACAGATACGCAGTATTTT. Translation gives CASSVRGGGTDTQYF.

The chain has TRBV10-3 and TRBJ2-1; TRBD2 aligns across 7 bases. Looked up from germline, CDR1 is ENHRY and CDR2 is SYGVKD. With V trimmed by 10 bases and J by 2 bases, 8 bases remained unmatched. This CDR3 comprises 14 residues. The CDR3 reads CATSGGKPYNEQFF. In nucleotides, the CDR3 is TGTGCCACTAGCGGCGGGAAACCCTACAATGAGCAGTTCTTC.

Only a few counts were recorded for this clone. The J gene is TRBJ2-3, the V gene TRBV2, with TRBD2 matching over 8 bases. Losses at the gene ends were 4 bases for V and 5 bases for J; bases not matched to a gene: 5. This CDR3 comprises 14 residues. The germline gives CDR1 SNHLY, CDR2 FYNNEI. The CDR3 sequence: CASSVQAGVDTQYF. CDR3 DNA: TGTGCCAGCAGTGTTCAAGCGGGAGTAGATACGCAGTATTTT.

This chain uses TRBV7-2 with TRBJ2-7; 10 bases fit TRBD2. The germline V gene has CDR1 SGHTA and CDR2 FQGNSA. The J segment lost 0 bases and the V segment lost 6 bases, leaving 8 bases of the junction unmatched. This CDR3 region has 16 residues. CDR3 loop: CASRPGLADLSYEQYF. CDR3 DNA sequence: TGTGCCAGCAGACCAGGACTAGCGGATCTCTCCTACGAGCAGTACTTC.

The rearrangement uses TRBV9 and TRBJ2-5; D is ambiguous. The CDR3 spans 15 residues. Trimming cost V 0 bases and J 2 bases, with 11 bases left between them. CDR1 is SGDLS and CDR2 is YYNGEE in the germline V gene. The CDR3 spells CASSVGQVRQETQYF. Written as DNA, the CDR3 is TGTGCCAGCAGCGTAGGTCAGGTCAGACAAGAGACCCAGTACTTC.

The V gene is TRBV7-8, the J gene TRBJ2-7; 9 positions agree with TRBD2. The CDR3 runs to 14 residues. The V and J ends lost 7 bases and 5 bases, in that order; junction bases with no gene match: 9. The V gene's germline CDR1 is SGHVS and CDR2 FQNEAQ. The DNA of the CDR3 is TGTGCCAGCACCCCTTACAGCGGGAGGAACGAGCAGTACTTC. Protein: CASTPYSGRNEQYF.

The V gene is TRBV18, the J gene TRBJ1-5, with D hard to call. Trimming left V 2 bases short and J 4 bases short, with 6 bases between. CDR1 KGHSH and CDR2 LQKENI come from the germline V gene. The CDR3 spans 13 residues. CDR3 loop: CASSPDGNQPQHF. CDR3 nucleotide sequence: TGTGCCAGCTCACCAGACGGGAATCAGCCCCAGCATTTT. Drawing the rest from reference TRBV18 and TRBJ1-5, the complete variable domain is NAGVMQNPRHLVRRRGQEARLRCSPMKGHSHVYWYRQLPEEGLKFMVYLQKENIIDESGMPKERFSAEFPKEGPSILRIQQVVRGDSAAYFCASSPDGNQPQHFGDGTRLSIL.

This chain connects TRBV9 to TRBJ1-1; D is possibly TRBD1 (6 bases). Trimming left V 0 bases short and J 8 bases short, with 8 bases between. This CDR3 has 12 amino acids. Germline V gene data show CDR1 as SGDLS and CDR2 as YYNGEE. CDR3 in DNA: TGTGCCAGCAGCGTAGAAACAGGGGAAGCTTTCTTT. Encoded protein: CASSVETGEAFF.

The rearrangement links TRBV7-8 to TRBJ1-2, with TRBD1 matching over 7 bases. V trimming: 5 bases; J trimming: 13 bases; junction bases outside the gene matches: 16. The CDR3 extends over 14 amino acids. The germline V gene has CDR1 SGHVS and CDR2 FQNEAQ. Here the CDR3 reads CASSPTFRQGGGTF. The CDR3 DNA sequence: TGTGCCAGCAGCCCGACATTCCGACAGGGCGGCGGCACCTTC.

This clone was detected once. The J gene is TRBJ1-4, the V gene TRBV5-1; D possibly corresponds to TRBD1 (5 bases). CDR3 size: 15 residues. The germline V gene has CDR1 SGHRS and CDR2 YFSETQ. Trimming pared 4 bases from V and 3 bases from J, leaving 13 bases between. The CDR3 bases are TGCGCCAGCAGCGGGATCACAGGCCCTAATGAAAAACTGTTTTTT. It yields the protein CASSGITGPNEKLFF.

The gene calls are TRBV5-1 and TRBJ2-5; D is possibly TRBD1 (5 bases). Judging by the DNA end, TRBJ2-7 fits better; the J call may be wrong. The length of the CDR3 is 13 residues. Per the germline V gene, CDR1 is SGHRS and CDR2 is YFSETQ. CDR3 coding DNA: TGCGCCAGCAGCGACAGTTCCTTCTACGAGCAGTACTTC. This sequence encodes CASSDSSFYEQYF.

The CDR3 protein is CASRANRIRQNTEAFF. CDR3 coding DNA: TGTGCCAGCAGAGCCAACCGCATAAGACAGAACACTGAAGCTTTCTTT. The chain has TRBV7-7 and TRBJ1-1; D remains unclear. This CDR3 is built from 16 residues. Trimming removed 6 bases from V and 1 base from J, with 18 bases in between. Germline V gene data show CDR1 as SSHAT and CDR2 as FNYEAQ (reference sequence).

V and J are TRBV11-2 and TRBJ2-2; D is undetermined. Trimming removed 2 bases at V and 0 bases at J, with 4 bases between. Germline CDR1 reads SGHAT; CDR2 reads FQNNGV. The CDR3 spans 14 residues. The DNA for the CDR3 is TGTGCCAGCAGCTTACCAGCGAACACCGGGGAGCTGTTTTTT. The encoded protein is CASSLPANTGELFF. The full variable domain, its missing parts supplied by reference TRBV11-2 and TRBJ2-2, is EAGVAQSPRYKIIEKRQSVAFWCNPISGHATLYWYQQILGQGPKLLIQFQNNGVVDDSQLPKDRFSAERLKGVDSTLKIQPAKLEDSAVYLCASSLPANTGELFFGEGSRLTVL.

For the CDR3, the DNA is TGTGCCAGCAGTCCTCTCGAAGCGGGGGTGTGGAATGAGCAGTTCTTC. It translates to CASSPLEAGVWNEQFF. V gene TRBV28 combines with J gene TRBJ2-1; 8 nucleotides agree with TRBD2. From germline, CDR1 is MDHEN and CDR2 SYDVKM. V lost 5 bases to trimming and J lost 7 bases; unmatched junction nucleotides: 13. CDR3 size: 16 residues.

The rearrangement links TRBV6-4 to TRBJ2-3, with TRBD2 identical over 12 bases. Losses at the gene ends were 4 bases for V and 5 bases for J; bases not matched to a gene: 7. Germline values: CDR1 MRHNA, CDR2 SNTAGT. The CDR3 length is 16 residues. As DNA, the CDR3 is TGTGCCAGCAGTGCTCTAGCGGGAGGGTCGAGAGATACGCAGTATTTT. Translated, it gives CASSALAGGSRDTQYF.

The rearrangement uses TRBV28 and TRBJ1-5; maybe TRBD1 (5 bases). This CDR3 contains 13 residues. Trimming took 6 bases from V and 5 from J, leaving 11 bases between them. Germline CDR1 reads MDHEN; CDR2 reads SYDVKM. The CDR3 is CASRLGGYQPQHF. Written as DNA, the CDR3 is TGTGCCAGCAGGTTGGGGGGATATCAGCCCCAGCATTTT.